This section outlines one T cell receptor (beta chain) sequence together with its context. Its cognate antigen is unknown. The CDR3 is made up of 15 amino acids. CDR1 is SGHRS, CDR2 YFSETQ, per germline. J was trimmed by 6 bases and V by 5 bases; bases with no gene match: 5. This specimen belongs to a study of cytomegalovirus exposure and HLA in healthy donors. Study results and caveats: For cytomegalovirus status, the classifier reportedly gave diagnoses with high specificity and sensitivity. Cytomegalovirus-associated TCR beta chains were listed, numbering under 200.

TCRdb's table, derived via immunoSEQ multiplex PCR, lists solely in-frame clones and lacks some. The sample holds tens of thousands of clones; 85% to 95% are singletons and the top ten take less than 7%. The sequenced sample was PBMCs. The V and J genes are TRBV5-1 and TRBJ2-2; 12 bases are a match to TRBD2. This clonotype originated in a young woman in good health and CMV-seropositive. The CDR3 DNA sequence: TGCGCCAGCAGGTCACTAGCGGGAGGTGCCGGGGAGCTGTTTTTT. It translates to CASRSLAGGAGELFF.